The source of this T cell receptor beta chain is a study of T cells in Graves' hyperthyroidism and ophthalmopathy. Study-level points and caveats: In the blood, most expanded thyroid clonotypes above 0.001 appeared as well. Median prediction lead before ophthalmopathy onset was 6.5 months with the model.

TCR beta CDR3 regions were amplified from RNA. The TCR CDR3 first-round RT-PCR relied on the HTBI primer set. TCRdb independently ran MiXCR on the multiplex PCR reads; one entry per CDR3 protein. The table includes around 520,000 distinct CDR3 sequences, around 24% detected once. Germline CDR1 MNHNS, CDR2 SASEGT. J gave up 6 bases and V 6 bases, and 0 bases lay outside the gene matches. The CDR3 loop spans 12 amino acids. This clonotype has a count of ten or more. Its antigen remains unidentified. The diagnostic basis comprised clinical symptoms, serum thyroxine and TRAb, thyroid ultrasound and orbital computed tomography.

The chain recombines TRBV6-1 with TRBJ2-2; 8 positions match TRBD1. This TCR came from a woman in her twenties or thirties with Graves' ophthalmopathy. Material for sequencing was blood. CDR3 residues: CASRDRAGELFF. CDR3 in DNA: TGTGCCAGCAGGGACAGGGCCGGGGAGCTGTTTTTT.